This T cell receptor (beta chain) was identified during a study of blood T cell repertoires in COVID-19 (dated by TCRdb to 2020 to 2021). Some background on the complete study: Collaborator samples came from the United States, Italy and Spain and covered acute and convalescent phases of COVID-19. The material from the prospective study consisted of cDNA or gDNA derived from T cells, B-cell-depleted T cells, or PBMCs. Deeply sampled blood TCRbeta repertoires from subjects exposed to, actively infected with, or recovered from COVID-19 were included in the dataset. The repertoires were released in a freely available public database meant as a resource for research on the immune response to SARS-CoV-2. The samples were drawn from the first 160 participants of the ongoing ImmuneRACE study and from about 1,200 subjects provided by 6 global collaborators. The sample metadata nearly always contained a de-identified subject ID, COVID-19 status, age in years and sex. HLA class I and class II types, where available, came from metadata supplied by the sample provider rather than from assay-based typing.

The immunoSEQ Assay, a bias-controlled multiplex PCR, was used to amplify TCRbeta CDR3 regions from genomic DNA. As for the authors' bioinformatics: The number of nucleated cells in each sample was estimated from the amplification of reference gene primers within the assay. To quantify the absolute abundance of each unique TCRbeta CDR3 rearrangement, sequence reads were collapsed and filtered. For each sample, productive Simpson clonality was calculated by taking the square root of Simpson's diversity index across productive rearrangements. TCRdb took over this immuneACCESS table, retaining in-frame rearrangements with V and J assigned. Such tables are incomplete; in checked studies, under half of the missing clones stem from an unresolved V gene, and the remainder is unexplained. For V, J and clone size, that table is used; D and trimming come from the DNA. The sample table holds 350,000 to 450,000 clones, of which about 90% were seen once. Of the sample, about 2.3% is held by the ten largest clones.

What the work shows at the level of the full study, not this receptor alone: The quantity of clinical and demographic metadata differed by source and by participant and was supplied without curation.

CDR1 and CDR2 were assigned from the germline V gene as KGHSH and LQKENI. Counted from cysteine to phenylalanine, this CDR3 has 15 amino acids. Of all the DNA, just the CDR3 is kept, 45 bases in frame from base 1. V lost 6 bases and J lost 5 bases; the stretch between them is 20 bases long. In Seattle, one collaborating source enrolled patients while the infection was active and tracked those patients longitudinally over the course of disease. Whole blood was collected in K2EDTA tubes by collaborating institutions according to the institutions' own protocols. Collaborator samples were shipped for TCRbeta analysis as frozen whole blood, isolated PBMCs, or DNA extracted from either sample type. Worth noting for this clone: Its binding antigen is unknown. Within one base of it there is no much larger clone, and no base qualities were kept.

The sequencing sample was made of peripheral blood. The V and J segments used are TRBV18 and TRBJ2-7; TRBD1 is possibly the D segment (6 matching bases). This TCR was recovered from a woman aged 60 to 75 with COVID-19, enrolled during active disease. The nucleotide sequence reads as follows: TGTGCCAGCTCTCTACTCGACACAGGGAACCACGAGCAGTACTTC. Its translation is CASSLLDTGNHEQYF.